Presented here are 28 T cell receptor beta chains from one specimen sequenced in a study of blood T cell repertoires in COVID-19. Profiling relied on immunoSEQ multiplex PCR, and the TCRdb table lists in-frame clones only, not all of them. In the table there are some 150,000 clones, over 70% of which are singletons. Sequenced material: peripheral blood. These receptors were collected from a human donor in a cohort sampled during active COVID-19.

This clone was counted only a few times. This chain links TRBV25-1 with TRBJ1-5; D not resolved. Germline V gene sequence: CDR1 MGHDK, CDR2 SYGVNS. The CDR3 totals 16 residues. Trimming shortened V by 3 bases and J by 1 base, and 13 bases separated the two germline ends. CDR3 residues: CASSESAGSSNQPQHF. The CDR3, as DNA: TGTGCCAGCAGTGAGTCAGCGGGGTCGAGCAATCAGCCCCAGCATTTT. The full variable domain, with the rest looked up from reference TRBV25-1 and TRBJ1-5, is EADIYQTPRYLVIGTGKKITLECSQTMGHDKMYWYQQDPGMELHLIHYSYGVNSTEKGDLSSESTVSRIRTEHFPLTLESARPSHTSQYLCASSESAGSSNQPQHFGDGTRLSIL.

CDR3 DNA sequence: TGCGCCAGCAGCTACCCATCAGGCGGGGGCTCCTACAATGAGCAGTTCTTC. Its protein is CASSYPSGGGSYNEQFF. The chain carries TRBV5-1 and TRBJ2-1; 7 bases fit TRBD2. Germline loops: CDR1 SGHRS, CDR2 YFSETQ. The CDR3 consists of 17 residues. With 3 bases clipped from V and 0 bases from J, the junction kept 9 bases outside the gene matches.

This sequence joins TRBV20-1 and TRBJ1-2; 7 bases map to TRBD1. Germline CDR1 DFQATT, CDR2 SNEGSKA (reference sequence). Trimming took 3 bases from V and 3 from J; bases not matched to a gene: 10. The CDR3 runs 15 residues. CDR3 region: CSASSRGNSDYGYTF. As DNA, the CDR3 is TGCAGTGCTAGTTCCAGGGGGAATTCGGACTATGGCTACACCTTC.

The V gene is TRBV19, the J gene TRBJ2-2, with 7 bases fitting TRBD1. Germline loops: CDR1 LNHDA, CDR2 SQIVND (reference sequence). The CDR3 covers 14 residues. The ends lost 6 bases at V and 6 bases at J; junction bases unmatched: 7. Written as DNA, the CDR3 is TGTGCCAGTAGGCTACAGGGGAAGGCCGGGGAGCTGTTTTTT. Its protein product is CASRLQGKAGELFF.

This clone occurred a few times. In DNA form, the CDR3 reads TGTGCCAGCAGCCGCGGCAGGACAAATCAGCCCCAGCATTTT. The encoded protein is CASSRGRTNQPQHF. This chain uses TRBV7-8 with TRBJ1-5; maybe TRBD1 (5 bases). The CDR3 sequence is 14 residues long. The ends were cut back, 5 bases at V and 4 bases at J, with 12 bases in the middle. CDR1 SGHVS and CDR2 FQNEAQ come from the germline V gene.

The CDR3 loop is CASSFRTSGGNEQFF. CDR3 DNA: TGTGCCAGCAGCTTCCGGACTAGCGGTGGCAATGAGCAGTTCTTC. This rearrangement joins TRBV7-9 to TRBJ2-1, with 10 bases fitting TRBD2. CDR3 length equals 15 residues. V lost 3 bases and J lost 6; bases outside the gene matches: 5. Looked up from germline, CDR1 is SEHNR and CDR2 is FQNEAQ (reference sequence).

This clone was seen more than once but under ten times. The chain joins TRBV4-3 to TRBJ1-1; D remains ambiguous. The CDR3 spans 16 residues. CDR1 and CDR2 (germline): LGHNA, YSLEER. V dropped 3 bases and J dropped 5 bases, with 19 bases sitting between them. CDR3 in amino acids: CASSQETSGWGTEAFF. DNA for the CDR3: TGCGCCAGCAGCCAGGAAACTAGTGGATGGGGAACTGAAGCTTTCTTT.

The chain is built from TRBV29-1 and TRBJ2-3, with no clear D. CDR3 length: 13 amino acids. V gave up 2 bases and J gave up 0 bases, with 6 bases separating them. CDR1 and CDR2 from the germline V gene are SQVTM and ANQGSEA. The CDR3 DNA sequence: TGCAGCGTTGAACCCCAAAGCACAGATACGCAGTATTTT. Translated: CSVEPQSTDTQYF.

The chain links TRBV6-2 or TRBV6-3 to TRBJ2-7; 12 nucleotides match TRBD2. Germline values: CDR1 MNHEY, CDR2 SVGEGT. The trim removed 6 bases at V and 7 bases at J, leaving 7 bases unmatched. The CDR3 spans 14 residues. The CDR3 reads CASSTLAGGREQYV. The CDR3 DNA reads as TGTGCCAGCAGCACACTAGCGGGAGGTCGAGAGCAGTACGTC.

This clone appeared a few times. The V gene is TRBV19, the J gene TRBJ1-2, with 8 bases matching TRBD1. Looked up from germline, CDR1 is LNHDA and CDR2 is SQIVND (reference sequence). V was clipped by 9 bases and J by 5 bases; unmatched bases: 8. The CDR3 has 13 amino acids. DNA for the CDR3: TGTGCCAGCAGGACAGGGTGGGGATATGGCTACACCTTC. This gives the protein CASRTGWGYGYTF.

V gene TRBV5-1 combines with J gene TRBJ2-5; 10 nucleotides match TRBD2. V dropped 4 bases and J dropped 4; count of bases not matched to a gene: 4. The germline V gene has CDR1 SGHRS and CDR2 YFSETQ. This CDR3 contains 14 residues. The chain's CDR3 is CASSTWTSGETQYF. CDR3 coding DNA: TGCGCCAGCAGCACCTGGACTAGCGGAGAGACCCAGTACTTC.

The chain combines TRBV19 with TRBJ2-3, with 11 bases that match TRBD2. Unmatched junction bases numbered 5, after V lost 4 bases and J lost 2 bases. The CDR3 covers 16 residues. Germline lookup yields CDR1 LNHDA and CDR2 SQIVND (reference sequence). CDR3 bases: TGTGCCAGTAGTAAGCGACTAGCGGGATACACAGATACGCAGTATTTT. Its translation: CASSKRLAGYTDTQYF.

Points on this clone: Other DNA sequences from this sample encode an identical CDR3 as well. J is TRBJ2-2 and V is TRBV2, with 7 nucleotides matching TRBD2. With V trimmed by 6 bases and J by 9 bases, 10 bases remained unmatched. This CDR3 contains 14 residues. CDR1 SNHLY and CDR2 FYNNEI come from the germline V gene. CDR3 protein: CASRDRLAQRELFF. CDR3 nucleotides: TGTGCCAGCAGAGACCGACTAGCACAGAGGGAGCTGTTTTTT.

V is TRBV15 and J is TRBJ2-3; tentative D call: TRBD2 (6 bases). The V gene's germline CDR1 is LNHNV and CDR2 YYDKDF (reference sequence). The V end was cut by 4 bases, the J end by 1 base, with 21 bases between. The CDR3 is 18 residues long. The CDR3 DNA sequence: TGTGCCACCAGCAAAGGGGAGGCAGTCCCTATCGGCACAGATACGCAGTATTTT. This codes for CATSKGEAVPIGTDTQYF.

The chain combines TRBV7-9 with TRBJ1-1; D gene unclear. The length of the CDR3 is 14 residues. The V gene's germline CDR1 is SEHNR and CDR2 FQNEAQ (reference sequence). V gave up 7 bases and J gave up 0 bases, with 12 bases separating them. The CDR3 sequence: CASTLGSLNTEAFF. The CDR3 bases are TGTGCCAGCACCCTGGGGAGTTTGAACACTGAAGCTTTCTTT.

The V gene is TRBV14, the J gene TRBJ2-3; tentative D call: TRBD2 (5 bases). The germline gives CDR1 SGHDN, CDR2 FVKESK. V was trimmed by 1 base and J by 2 bases, leaving 16 bases between them. The CDR3 runs 17 residues. In DNA, the CDR3 is TGTGCCAGCAGCCAAGGAGGGCAGAATGCACACACAGATACGCAGTATTTT. Its translation is CASSQGGQNAHTDTQYF.

V and J are TRBV28 and TRBJ2-1, with 8 nucleotides matching TRBD2. The CDR3 is made up of 15 amino acids. Germline CDR1 is MDHEN and CDR2 is SYDVKM. The V segment lost 6 bases and the J segment 7 bases; nucleotides outside the gene matches: 11. DNA of the CDR3: TGTGCCAGCAGCCCCCCTAGCGGGTTACCGAATGAGCAGTTCTTC. As protein: CASSPPSGLPNEQFF. The full variable domain, its missing parts supplied by reference TRBV28 and TRBJ2-1, is DVKVTQSSRYLVKRTGEKVFLECVQDMDHENMFWYRQDPGLGLRLIYFSYDVKMKEKGDIPEGYSVSREKKERFSLILESASTNQTSMYLCASSPPSGLPNEQFFGPGTRLTVL.

The chain uses TRBV19 and TRBJ1-6; D remains unclear. The germline V gene encodes CDR1 LNHDA and CDR2 SQIVND (reference sequence). V was cut by 10 bases and J by 7 bases, with 17 bases left in between. The length of the CDR3 is 14 residues. CDR3 residues: CATSGLYGNSPLHF. Written as DNA, the CDR3 is TGTGCCACCAGCGGGCTATATGGGAATTCACCCCTCCACTTT.

The rearrangement uses TRBV5-4 and TRBJ1-1; tentatively, D is TRBD1 (6 bases). This CDR3 comprises 15 residues. Per the germline V gene, CDR1 is SGHNT and CDR2 is YYREEE (reference sequence). V lost 4 bases and J 5 bases, leaving 18 bases between the germline ends. Here the CDR3 reads CASSPLRGAGTEAFF. The CDR3 DNA is TGTGCCAGCAGCCCATTGCGGGGGGCGGGAACTGAAGCTTTCTTT.

The J gene is TRBJ1-2, the V gene TRBV7-2; the match to TRBD1 covers 8 bases. Per the germline V gene, CDR1 is SGHTA and CDR2 is FQGNSA. V gave up 4 bases and J gave up 6 bases; unmatched junction bases: 7. This CDR3 is 14 amino acids long. Here the CDR3 DNA reads TGTGCCAGCAGCTCAGGGGGCGTCGTCCATGGCTACACCTTC. Its translation: CASSSGGVVHGYTF.

The V and J genes are TRBV7-8 and TRBJ2-7, with D unresolved. V was cut by 4 bases and J by 5 bases, with 12 bases left in between. The V gene's germline CDR1 is SGHVS and CDR2 FQNEAQ. The CDR3 is 13 residues long. The CDR3 region has the DNA TGTGCCAGCAGCTCCCGAGGTACCCACGAGCAGTACTTC. Residues: CASSSRGTHEQYF.

The gene calls are TRBV6-2 or TRBV6-3 and TRBJ2-6; possible D gene TRBD1, 5 bases. The CDR3 contains 18 residues. V dropped 4 bases and J dropped 1 base, with 17 bases sitting between them. Germline CDR1 is MNHEY and CDR2 is SVGEGT. CDR3 in DNA: TGTGCCAGCAGTTCCCCCTGGGGCCTGGCATCTGGGGCCAACGTCCTGACTTTC. This encodes CASSSPWGLASGANVLTF.

This clone was seen just once. This chain joins TRBV19 and TRBJ1-2; D is possibly TRBD1 (5 bases). CDR1 and CDR2 from the germline V gene are LNHDA and SQIVND (reference sequence). The CDR3 has 13 residues. V gave up 6 bases and J gave up 6 bases, with 14 bases separating them. CDR3 amino acids: CASSPTGPHGYTF. In DNA, the CDR3 is TGTGCCAGTAGCCCCACAGGCCCTCATGGCTACACCTTC.

V usage is TRBV3-1 (or the pseudogene TRBV3-2) and J usage is TRBJ2-3, with no clear D. The ends were cut back, 1 base at V and 8 bases at J, with 7 bases in the middle. The CDR3 extends over 12 amino acids. The germline gives CDR1 LGHDT, CDR2 YNNKEL (reference sequence). CDR3 nucleotide sequence: TGTGCCAGCAGCCAAGCCCGGTCTACGCAGTATTTT. This codes for CASSQARSTQYF.

V usage is TRBV27 and J usage is TRBJ2-3; the match to TRBD1 covers 7 bases. V lost 6 bases to trimming and J lost 4 bases; unmatched junction nucleotides: 13. Germline V gene sequence: CDR1 MNHEY, CDR2 SMNVEV (reference sequence). This CDR3 has 16 amino acids. The CDR3 reads CASRRTGGFMSDTQYF. The CDR3 DNA follows: TGTGCCAGCAGGAGGACAGGAGGTTTTATGTCAGATACGCAGTATTTT.

This chain connects TRBV2 to TRBJ2-3; TRBD1 agrees at 7 bases. Trimming removed 5 bases from V and 2 bases from J; junction bases left unmatched: 4. CDR1 is SNHLY, CDR2 FYNNEI, per germline. This CDR3 is 14 amino acids long. CDR3 sequence: CASSPDRYTDTQYF. The CDR3 DNA is TGTGCCAGCAGTCCGGACAGGTACACAGATACGCAGTATTTT.

The gene calls are TRBV11-3 and TRBJ2-1; D is uncertain. With 5 bases removed from V and 9 bases from J, the gap between germline ends came to 14 bases. The V gene's germline CDR1 is SGHNT and CDR2 YENEEA. This CDR3 contains 13 residues. DNA for the CDR3: TGTGCCAGCAGCCTCTCCAGGCGTGGTGAGCAGTTCTTC. Translation: CASSLSRRGEQFF.

The chain combines TRBV2 with TRBJ2-1; a possible D gene is TRBD2 (5 bases). There are 11 residues in the CDR3. The V gene's germline CDR1 is SNHLY and CDR2 FYNNEI. Trimming cost V 8 bases and J 10 bases, with 12 bases left between them. The CDR3: CASRRLGEQFF. The DNA for the CDR3 is TGTGCCAGCCGGAGGCTCGGGGAGCAGTTCTTC.